One and the same sample provided the 24 T cell receptor beta chains below, sequenced in a study of blood T cell repertoires in COVID-19. Clones were sequenced by immunoSEQ multiplex PCR, and TCRdb holds only the in-frame ones, with some missing. The sample shows approximately 300,000 clones, more than 75% of them seen only once. The sequenced sample consisted of peripheral blood. These receptors all come from a woman in her forties or fifties with acute or convalescent COVID-19.

The V call is TRBV15, the J call TRBJ2-1, with TRBD2 matching 7 bases. After removal of 5 bases from V and 10 bases from J, the junction contained 11 bases not matched to a gene. This CDR3 comprises 14 residues. Germline CDR1 and CDR2: LNHNV and YYDKDF (reference sequence). The CDR3 is CATSRLAPKGEQFF. CDR3 nucleotides: TGTGCCACCAGCCGACTAGCCCCCAAGGGGGAGCAGTTCTTC. Looking up the rest from reference TRBV15 and TRBJ2-1 gives the full variable domain: DAMVIQNPRYQVTQFGKPVTLSCSQTLNHNVMYWYQQKSSQAPKLLFHYYDKDFNNEADTPDNFQSRRPNTSFCFLDIRSPGLGDTAMYLCATSRLAPKGEQFFGPGTRLTVL.

The DNA for the CDR3 is TGCAGTGCTAGTAATCGGGGAGTCTCGACCTACGAGCAGTACTTC. It encodes CSASNRGVSTYEQYF. This rearrangement joins TRBV20-1 to TRBJ2-7; maybe TRBD2 (5 bases). Germline lookup yields CDR1 DFQATT and CDR2 SNEGSKA (reference sequence). V was shortened by 3 bases and J by 2 bases, with 17 bases between the two germline ends. The CDR3 runs to 15 residues.

The rearrangement links TRBV28 to TRBJ1-1, with 7 bases identical to TRBD1. Per germline, CDR1 MDHEN and CDR2 SYDVKM. The V and J ends lost 5 bases and 9 bases, in that order; junction bases with no gene match: 15. The CDR3 extends over 15 amino acids. The CDR3 DNA follows: TGTGCCAGCAGTGCACTCCGGGACAGTGACCTGAAAGCTTTCTTT. Translation gives CASSALRDSDLKAFF.

The J gene is TRBJ2-7, the V gene TRBV28; 9 positions agree with TRBD2. This CDR3 is built from 15 residues. In germline, CDR1 is MDHEN, CDR2 SYDVKM. Trimming took 2 bases from V and 4 from J; bases not matched to a gene: 6. The CDR3 here is CASSLPAGGSYEQYF. In DNA form, the CDR3 reads TGTGCCAGCAGTTTACCAGCGGGAGGCTCTTACGAGCAGTACTTC.

The chain employs TRBV11-2 and TRBJ1-2; the D gene is possibly TRBD1 (5 bases). This CDR3 is 13 amino acids long. Between the trimmed V and J ends, which lost 0 bases and 7 bases, there was a span of 9 bases. In germline, CDR1 is SGHAT, CDR2 FQNNGV. CDR3 bases: TGTGCCAGCAGCTTAGATGGGGGGGGTGGCTACACCTTC. Its protein product is CASSLDGGGGYTF. Filled out from reference TRBV11-2 and TRBJ1-2, the complete variable domain reads EAGVAQSPRYKIIEKRQSVAFWCNPISGHATLYWYQQILGQGPKLLIQFQNNGVVDDSQLPKDRFSAERLKGVDSTLKIQPAKLEDSAVYLCASSLDGGGGYTFGSGTRLTVV.

CDR3 DNA: TGTGCCAGCAGCCTTAACCCGGGACAGGGGCGGGAAAAACTGTTTTTT. Amino acids: CASSLNPGQGREKLFF. This chain joins TRBV7-8 and TRBJ1-4; TRBD1 aligns across 10 bases. Unmatched junction bases numbered 11, after V lost 5 bases and J lost 8 bases. The V gene's germline CDR1 is SGHVS and CDR2 FQNEAQ. This CDR3 is built from 16 residues.

The chain is built from TRBV6-5 and TRBJ2-5; 10 positions agree with TRBD2. Germline values: CDR1 MNHEY, CDR2 SVGAGI. This CDR3 has 15 residues. Trimming at V came to 2 bases and at J to 3 bases, leaving 3 bases not matched to a gene. Written as DNA, the CDR3 is TGTGCCAGCAGTTACCGGACTAGCGGAGAAGAGACCCAGTACTTC. As protein: CASSYRTSGEETQYF.

This rearrangement joins TRBV6-2 or TRBV6-3 to TRBJ1-3; D ambiguous. V was pared by 1 base and J by 3 bases, with 4 bases between. Germline V lookup: CDR1 MNHEY, CDR2 SVGEGT. This CDR3 has 13 residues. CDR3 protein: CASSYFGGNTIYF. The CDR3 DNA reads as TGTGCCAGCAGTTACTTCGGTGGAAACACCATATATTTT.

The V and J genes are TRBV28 and TRBJ1-2; the D is unclear. The CDR3 has 13 amino acids. Germline CDR1 reads MDHEN; CDR2 reads SYDVKM. The V end lost 7 bases, the J end lost 7 bases, and 16 bases lay between the germline ends. The CDR3 loop is CASTPPDMVGYTF. CDR3 sequence (DNA): TGTGCCAGCACCCCCCCCGACATGGTTGGCTACACCTTC.

The genes are TRBV7-6 and TRBJ2-5; D gene ambiguous. This CDR3 region has 15 residues. Trimming removed 5 bases at V and 3 bases at J, with 16 bases between. Germline-derived CDR1 and CDR2 are SGHVS and FNYEAQ. CDR3 residues: CASSEHGAHEETQYF. The DNA of the CDR3 is TGTGCCAGCAGCGAACACGGAGCTCATGAAGAGACCCAGTACTTC.

This chain uses TRBV15 with TRBJ2-2; tentatively, D is TRBD1 (6 bases). Germline V CDR1 and CDR2: LNHNV, YYDKDF (reference sequence). V lost 9 bases to trimming and J lost 9 bases, with 20 bases between them. The CDR3 extends over 14 amino acids. CDR3 region: CATTQGPGSRELFF. The CDR3 DNA reads TGTGCCACTACACAGGGTCCAGGGAGTCGGGAGCTGTTTTTT.

The chain is built from TRBV7-2 and TRBJ2-3; D is unresolved. The CDR3 is 12 amino acids. CDR1 SGHTA and CDR2 FQGNSA come from the germline V gene. Deletions cut 4 bases from V and 3 bases from J, with 5 bases between. The CDR3: CASSSFTDTQYF. For the CDR3, the DNA is TGTGCCAGCAGCTCCTTTACAGATACGCAGTATTTT.

The chain recombines TRBV29-1 with TRBJ2-7, with 9 bases identical to TRBD2. V lost 4 bases, J lost 9 bases, and 13 bases stayed unmatched. This CDR3 is built from 14 residues. The germline CDR1 and CDR2 sequences are SQVTM and ANQGSEA. CDR3 bases: TGCAGCGTTGCTTCTAGACTAGCGGACCGAGGGCAGTACTTC. Translating it yields CSVASRLADRGQYF.

The gene calls are TRBV28 and TRBJ2-1; 10 bases line up with TRBD2. CDR3 length equals 15 residues. Germline loops: CDR1 MDHEN, CDR2 SYDVKM. V lost 6 bases to trimming and J lost 3 bases; unmatched junction nucleotides: 5. The CDR3 here is CASSQTSGNYNEQFF. DNA for the CDR3: TGTGCCAGCAGCCAAACTAGCGGGAACTACAATGAGCAGTTCTTC.

The V gene is TRBV28, the J gene TRBJ2-2; unclear D gene. This CDR3 spans 14 amino acids. V lost 3 bases to trimming and J lost 3 bases, with 8 bases between them. Germline CDR1 reads MDHEN; CDR2 reads SYDVKM. CDR3: CASSFWLHTGELFF. DNA of the CDR3: TGTGCCAGCAGTTTTTGGCTTCACACCGGGGAGCTGTTTTTT.

J is TRBJ2-2 and V is TRBV18, with a possible D match to TRBD2 (6 bases). Germline V CDR1 and CDR2: KGHSH, LQKENI. The ends were cut back, 1 base at V and 0 bases at J, with 9 bases in the middle. The CDR3 is 16 amino acids. The DNA of the CDR3 is TGTGCCAGCTCACCACAGCGGGTTTCGAACACCGGGGAGCTGTTTTTT. Translation gives CASSPQRVSNTGELFF.

The table lists this clone with a count of one. This chain connects TRBV2 to TRBJ2-7; possibly TRBD2 for D (7 bases). The CDR3 sequence is 14 residues long. The germline gives CDR1 SNHLY, CDR2 FYNNEI. V lost 7 bases and J 4 bases, leaving 17 bases between the germline ends. The DNA of the CDR3 is TGTGCCAGCAATTCTGGGGGGGCCGCGTACGAGCAGTACTTC. Its protein is CASNSGGAAYEQYF.

The gene calls are TRBV30 and TRBJ1-4; 7 nucleotides line up with TRBD1. V was clipped by 0 bases and J by 7 bases; unmatched bases: 5. Germline V gives CDR1 GTSNPN, CDR2 SVGIG (reference sequence). This CDR3 has 14 residues. CDR3 DNA sequence: TGTGCCTGGAGTGTACGAGGGGGCGTTGAAAAACTGTTTTTT. It specifies CAWSVRGGVEKLFF.

The CDR3 loop is CASSLNGAGAQETQYF. The CDR3, as DNA: TGTGCCAGCAGCCTAAACGGCGCAGGGGCCCAAGAGACCCAGTACTTC. The gene calls are TRBV11-1 and TRBJ2-5, with D maybe TRBD1 (6 bases). Germline lookup yields CDR1 SGHAT and CDR2 FQDESV (reference sequence). V lost 5 bases, J lost 1 base, and 17 bases lay in between. The CDR3 totals 16 residues.

This chain links TRBV11-2 with TRBJ2-7; maybe TRBD1 (5 bases). Trimming left V 1 base short and J 4 bases short, with 14 bases between. The CDR3 is made up of 15 amino acids. Germline V CDR1 and CDR2: SGHAT, FQNNGV. The CDR3 loop is CASSLAGRVEYEQYF. The CDR3 DNA reads TGTGCCAGCAGCTTAGCGGGCAGGGTGGAGTACGAGCAGTACTTC.

The chain carries TRBV19 and TRBJ1-5; maybe TRBD1 (6 bases). V shed 5 bases and J shed 0 bases, with 11 bases lying between them. The CDR3 is 15 residues long. The germline gives CDR1 LNHDA, CDR2 SQIVND (reference sequence). Here the CDR3 DNA reads TGTGCCAGTAGTCAGACAGGTTATAGCAATCAGCCCCAGCATTTT. Its translation is CASSQTGYSNQPQHF. Together with reference TRBV19 and TRBJ1-5, the CDR3 gives the full variable domain: DGGITQSPKYLFRKEGQNVTLSCEQNLNHDAMYWYRQDPGQGLRLIYYSQIVNDFQKGDIAEGYSVSREKKESFPLTVTSAQKNPTAFYLCASSQTGYSNQPQHFGDGTRLSIL.

This chain connects TRBV5-4 to TRBJ1-4; no definite D call. Germline CDR1 is SGHNT and CDR2 is YYREEE (reference sequence). V lost 1 base and J 8 bases, leaving 15 bases between the germline ends. The CDR3 spans 15 residues. The CDR3 here is CASSLSLAGSEKLFF. CDR3 nucleotide sequence: TGTGCCAGCAGCTTGTCGTTAGCCGGATCGGAAAAACTGTTTTTT.

The J gene is TRBJ2-2, the V gene TRBV9, with TRBD2 as a possible D gene (6 bases). Trimming cost V 0 bases and J 1 base, with 10 bases left between them. The CDR3 is made up of 16 amino acids. Germline V lookup: CDR1 SGDLS, CDR2 YYNGEE. DNA of the CDR3: TGTGCCAGCAGCGTAGTGGAGGGAGAGAACACCGGGGAGCTGTTTTTT. This translates into CASSVVEGENTGELFF.

The CDR3: CASSGGPSTDTQYF. The CDR3 DNA follows: TGCGCCAGCTCGGGAGGACCAAGCACAGATACGCAGTATTTT. The chain recombines TRBV5-1 with TRBJ2-3; 7 nucleotides agree with TRBD2. CDR1 SGHRS and CDR2 YFSETQ come from the germline V gene. The CDR3 spans 14 residues. V lost 7 bases, J lost 0 bases, and 5 bases stayed unmatched. Full variable domain (rest looked up from reference TRBV5-1 and TRBJ2-3): KAGVTQTPRYLIKTRGQQVTLSCSPISGHRSVSWYQQTPGQGLQFLFEYFSETQRNKGNFPGRFSGRQFSNSRSEMNVSTLELGDSALYLCASSGGPSTDTQYFGPGTRLTVL.